The entry below gives a single T cell receptor (beta chain) sequence along with its context. Its antigen is currently unknown. At one of its ends the junction is not consistent with the germline gene, which may arise from a read error. This CDR3 has 14 amino acids. Per germline, CDR1 SQVTM and CDR2 ANQGSEA. The PCR had 60 Vbeta and 13 Jbeta primers. Authors' methods: In a later analysis, around 11 million of 60 million to 80 million unique beta chains occurred in at least two donors. Here immunoSEQ multiplex PCR was the method, and the copy in TCRdb shows in-frame clones only, minus some. V and J calls and clone size are as listed in that table; D and trimming were resolved from the DNA. This table has more than 95,000 clones, 69% appearing once. This sample is drawn from a study of cytomegalovirus exposure and HLA in healthy donors. Notes on the study in general: In a later analysis, the majority of CMV-associated beta chains seemingly showed HLA restriction. The study carried out a later analysis of TCR beta sequences. It associated some 15,000 of them with specific HLA alleles at a false discovery rate of 0.05. In an earlier analysis, most TCR beta V segments were productive about 87% or about 30% of the time.

The chain links TRBV29-1 to TRBJ2-3; the match to TRBD2 covers 9 bases. The clonotype was recovered from a man aged 30 to 45 in good health and CMV-seronegative. Sequenced material: PBMCs. The CDR3, as DNA: TGCAGCGTCGCCACCGGGACTAGCACGGATACGCAGTATTTT. Its translation: CSVATGTSTDTQYF.